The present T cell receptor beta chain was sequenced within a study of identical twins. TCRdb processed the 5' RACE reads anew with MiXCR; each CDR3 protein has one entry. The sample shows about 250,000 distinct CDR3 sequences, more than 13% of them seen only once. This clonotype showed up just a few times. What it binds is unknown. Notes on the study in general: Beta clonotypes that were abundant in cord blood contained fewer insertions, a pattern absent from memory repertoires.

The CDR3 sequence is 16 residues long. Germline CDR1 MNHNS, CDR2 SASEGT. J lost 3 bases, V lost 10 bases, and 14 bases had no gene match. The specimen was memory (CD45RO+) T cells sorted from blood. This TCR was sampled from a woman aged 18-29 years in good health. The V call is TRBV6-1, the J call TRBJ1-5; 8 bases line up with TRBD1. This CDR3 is CATEIGQGRSNQPQHF. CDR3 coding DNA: TGTGCCACCGAAATCGGACAGGGCCGATCCAATCAGCCCCAGCATTTT.